The 9 T cell receptor beta chains in this list originate from one sample, sequenced in a study of read filtering for tumor transcriptome and immune sequencing. This library used approximately 370 ng RNA and molecular barcoded adaptors spanning alpha/delta and beta/gamma chains. TCRdb re-analysed the reads in MiXCR, keeping a single row per CDR3 protein. In the table there are fewer than 25,000 distinct CDR3 sequences, approximately 22% of which are singletons. Sequencing was carried out using a population of CD138-negative cells sorted from bone marrow. Receptors originate from a donor over 35 with multiple myeloma.

This sequence joins TRBV20-1 and TRBJ2-2; D ambiguous. V dropped 1 base and J dropped 4 bases, with 10 bases sitting between them. The CDR3 is 14 amino acids. Germline V gene data show CDR1 as DFQATT and CDR2 as SNEGSKA (reference sequence). The CDR3 DNA reads TGCAGTGCTAGAGGTCCGACGATCACCGGGGAGCTGTTTTTT. Residues: CSARGPTITGELFF.

In this sample, this clonotype turned up many times. The chain combines TRBV6-5 with TRBJ2-5; 10 nucleotides agree with TRBD2. Losses at the gene ends were 5 bases for V and 4 bases for J; bases not matched to a gene: 13. Germline V lookup: CDR1 MNHEY, CDR2 SVGAGI. The CDR3 contains 17 residues. The CDR3 DNA sequence: TGTGCCAGCAGTGCAGGACAGGGACTAGCGAGGGGAGAGACCCAGTACTTC. It translates to CASSAGQGLARGETQYF.

This clonotype was detected ten times or more. The chain combines TRBV29-1 with TRBJ2-5; 8 nucleotides line up with TRBD2. There are 14 residues in the CDR3. V lost 7 bases and J lost 2; bases outside the gene matches: 9. The germline V gene has CDR1 SQVTM and CDR2 ANQGSEA. CDR3 residues: CSARGASKQETQYF. The CDR3 coding sequence is TGCAGCGCGCGGGGGGCCTCGAAACAAGAGACCCAGTACTTC.

This clonotype was seen repeatedly, ten times or more. CDR3 in DNA: TGCGCCAGTGCGGGACTCAGAGGGTCCGAGCAGTACTTC. Residues: CASAGLRGSEQYF. The genes are TRBV5-1 and TRBJ2-7; D might be TRBD2 (6 bases). This CDR3 has 13 residues. V lost 8 bases and J 6 bases, leaving 18 bases between the germline ends. Germline V gives CDR1 SGHRS, CDR2 YFSETQ.

The sample holds many counts of this clonotype. V usage is TRBV2 and J usage is TRBJ2-4; no clear D. CDR1 is SNHLY, CDR2 FYNNEI, per germline. V lost 3 bases and J 3 bases, leaving 6 bases between the germline ends. The CDR3 consists of 13 residues. The CDR3 bases are TGTGCCAGCAGTGAGGGTGGCAAAAACATTCAGTACTTC. Its translation: CASSEGGKNIQYF.

This clonotype was recorded many times. A much larger clone differs by one base, so this may be a read error. The rearrangement joins TRBV28 to TRBJ2-1; 13 bases are a match to TRBD2. Germline-derived CDR1 and CDR2 are MDHEN and SYDVKM. The CDR3 runs 16 residues. The chain's CDR3 is CAGSLLAGGNYNEQFF. The CDR3 DNA follows: TGTGCCGGCAGTTTACTAGCGGGAGGGAACTACAATGAGCAGTTCTTC.

This clonotype has more than one count but fewer than ten. The chain links TRBV11-2 to TRBJ2-7, with 10 bases identical to TRBD2. The germline gives CDR1 SGHAT, CDR2 FQNNGV. The CDR3 has 15 residues. The V segment lost 4 bases and the J segment 7 bases; nucleotides outside the gene matches: 10. The chain's CDR3 is CASSSIASGSGEQYF. In DNA, the CDR3 is TGTGCCAGCAGCTCTATAGCTAGCGGGAGTGGGGAGCAGTACTTC.

As to this clonotype: A much bigger clone sits one base away, suggesting this may be a read error. The V call is TRBV7-9, the J call TRBJ1-2, with no clear D. Germline V lookup: CDR1 SEHNR, CDR2 FQNEAQ (reference sequence). The CDR3 covers 13 residues. The CDR3 is CASSSVIGYGYAF. CDR3 in DNA: TGTGCCAGCAGCTCGGTCATTGGCTATGGCTACGCCTTC. The whole variable domain, remainder taken from reference TRBV7-9 and TRBJ1-2, is DTGVSQNPRHKITKRGQNVTFRCDPISEHNRLYWYRQTLGQGPEFLTYFQNEAQLEKSRLLSDRFSAERPKGSFSTLEIQRTEQGDSAMYLCASSSVIGYGYAFGSGTRLTVV.

This clonotype was counted ten times or more. The gene calls are TRBV10-3 and TRBJ2-3; 8 bases are shared with TRBD1. The junction had 3 bases not matched to a gene; V was cut back by 3 bases and J by 1 base. This CDR3 has 15 residues. Germline V gene data show CDR1 as ENHRY and CDR2 as SYGVKD. In nucleotides, the CDR3 is TGTGCCATCAGTGACGGGGGACAGGGCACAGATACGCAGTATTTT. It specifies CAISDGGQGTDTQYF.